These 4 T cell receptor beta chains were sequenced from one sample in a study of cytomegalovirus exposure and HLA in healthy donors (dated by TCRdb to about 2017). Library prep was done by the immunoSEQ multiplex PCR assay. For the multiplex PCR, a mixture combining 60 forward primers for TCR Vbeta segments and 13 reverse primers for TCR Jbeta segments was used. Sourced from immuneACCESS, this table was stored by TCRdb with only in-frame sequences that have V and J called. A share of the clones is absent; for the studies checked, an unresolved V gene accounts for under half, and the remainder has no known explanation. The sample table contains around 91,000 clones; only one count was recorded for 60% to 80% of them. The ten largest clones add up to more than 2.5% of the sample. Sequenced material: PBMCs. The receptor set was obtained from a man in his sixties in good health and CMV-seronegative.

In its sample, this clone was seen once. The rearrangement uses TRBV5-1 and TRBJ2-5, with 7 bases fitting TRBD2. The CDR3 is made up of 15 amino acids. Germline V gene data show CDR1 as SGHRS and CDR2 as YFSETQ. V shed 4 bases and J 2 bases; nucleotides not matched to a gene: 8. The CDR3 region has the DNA TGCGCCAGCAGCCCGGGAGGCGGACTACAAGAGACCCAGTACTTC. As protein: CASSPGGGLQETQYF.

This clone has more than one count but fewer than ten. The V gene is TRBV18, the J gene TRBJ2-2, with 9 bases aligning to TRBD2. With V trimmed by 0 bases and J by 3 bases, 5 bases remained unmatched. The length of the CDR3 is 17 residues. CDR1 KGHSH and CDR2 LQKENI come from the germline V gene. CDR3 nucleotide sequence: TGTGCCAGCTCACCACCTAGCGGGAGTAGGGACACCGGGGAGCTGTTTTTT. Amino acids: CASSPPSGSRDTGELFF.

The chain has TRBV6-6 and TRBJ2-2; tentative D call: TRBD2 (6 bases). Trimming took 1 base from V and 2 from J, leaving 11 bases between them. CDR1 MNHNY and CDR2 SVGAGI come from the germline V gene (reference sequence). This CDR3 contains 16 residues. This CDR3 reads CASSYLKGTNTGELFF. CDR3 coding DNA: TGTGCCAGCAGTTACTTGAAGGGGACTAACACCGGGGAGCTGTTTTTT.

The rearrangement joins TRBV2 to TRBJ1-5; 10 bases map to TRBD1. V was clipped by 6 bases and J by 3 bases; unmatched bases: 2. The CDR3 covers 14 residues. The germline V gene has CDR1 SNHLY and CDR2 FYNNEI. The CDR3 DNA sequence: TGTGCCAGCAGGGGGACAGGGGACAATCAGCCCCAGCATTTT. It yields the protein CASRGTGDNQPQHF.